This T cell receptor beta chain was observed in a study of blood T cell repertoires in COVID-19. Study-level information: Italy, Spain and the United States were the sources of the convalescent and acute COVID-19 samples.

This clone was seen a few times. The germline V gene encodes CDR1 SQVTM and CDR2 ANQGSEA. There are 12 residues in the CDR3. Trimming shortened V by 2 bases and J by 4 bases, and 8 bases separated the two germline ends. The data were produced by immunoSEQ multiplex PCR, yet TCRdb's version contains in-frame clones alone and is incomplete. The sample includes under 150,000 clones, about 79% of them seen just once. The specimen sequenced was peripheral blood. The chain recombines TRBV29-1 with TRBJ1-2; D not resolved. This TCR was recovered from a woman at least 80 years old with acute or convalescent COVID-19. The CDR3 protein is CSVEQQAYGYTF. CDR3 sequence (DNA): TGCAGCGTTGAACAGCAGGCCTATGGCTACACCTTC. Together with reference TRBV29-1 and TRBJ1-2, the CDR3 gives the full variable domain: SAVISQKPSRDICQRGTSLTIQCQVDSQVTMMFWYRQQPGQSLTLIATANQGSEATYESGFVIDKFPISRPNLTFSTLTVSNMSPEDSSIYLCSVEQQAYGYTFGSGTRLTVV.